This T cell receptor (beta chain) comes out of a study of human T cells and chemical hapten exposure. TCRdb re-analysed the RACE reads in MiXCR, keeping a single row per CDR3 protein. The sample has about 260,000 distinct CDR3 sequences; more than 6.5% are singletons. Trimming shortened V by 1 base and J by 4 bases, and 7 bases separated the two germline ends. The CDR3 consists of 14 residues. Germline V CDR1 and CDR2: SGHTA, FQGNSA. Time point described: pre-sensitization, week 0. Sample treatment: therapeutic diphenylcyclopropenone sensitization with weekly scalp DPC. This clonotype was picked up many times.

The chain has TRBV7-2 and TRBJ1-4; D is undetermined. The source material was whole blood, sampled in connection with sensitization to the hapten diphenylcyclopropenone (DPC). The clonotype originates from a woman aged 40-49 years with alopecia areata. Some clones in this sample may be carry-over from other donors' samples. The CDR3 region has the DNA TGTGCCAGCAGCTTAGACAGAAATAATGAAAAACTGTTTTTT. Protein: CASSLDRNNEKLFF.